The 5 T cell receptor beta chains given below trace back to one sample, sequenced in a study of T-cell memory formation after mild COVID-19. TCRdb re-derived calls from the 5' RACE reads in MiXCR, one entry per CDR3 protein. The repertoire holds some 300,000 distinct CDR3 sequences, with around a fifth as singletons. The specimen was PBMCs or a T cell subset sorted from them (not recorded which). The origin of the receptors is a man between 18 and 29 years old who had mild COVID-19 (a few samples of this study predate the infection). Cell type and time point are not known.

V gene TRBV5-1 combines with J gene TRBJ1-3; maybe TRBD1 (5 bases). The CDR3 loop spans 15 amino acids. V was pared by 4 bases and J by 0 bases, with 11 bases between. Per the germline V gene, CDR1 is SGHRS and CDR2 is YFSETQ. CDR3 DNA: TGCGCCAGCAGCACCGGGACGGCCTCTGGAAACACCATATATTTT. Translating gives CASSTGTASGNTIYF.

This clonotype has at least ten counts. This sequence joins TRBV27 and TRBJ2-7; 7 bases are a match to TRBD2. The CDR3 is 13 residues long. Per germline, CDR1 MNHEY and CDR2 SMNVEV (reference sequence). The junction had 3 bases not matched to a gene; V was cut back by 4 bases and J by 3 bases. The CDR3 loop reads CASSSGGGYEQYF. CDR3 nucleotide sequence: TGTGCCAGCAGTTCAGGCGGGGGCTACGAGCAGTACTTC.

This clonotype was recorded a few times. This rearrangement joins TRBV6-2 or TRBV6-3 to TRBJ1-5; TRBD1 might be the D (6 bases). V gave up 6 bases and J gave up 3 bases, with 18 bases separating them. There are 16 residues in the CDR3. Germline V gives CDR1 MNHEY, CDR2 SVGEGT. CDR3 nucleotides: TGTGCCAGCAGCCTTAACCGTTGGACAGTCAATCAGCCCCAGCATTTT. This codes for CASSLNRWTVNQPQHF.

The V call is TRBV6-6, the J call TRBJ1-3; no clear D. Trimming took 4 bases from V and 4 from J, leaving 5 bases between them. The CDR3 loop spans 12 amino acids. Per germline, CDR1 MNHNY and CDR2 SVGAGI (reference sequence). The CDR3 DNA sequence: TGTGCCAGCAGTTCGGGAGGAAACACCATATATTTT. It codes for CASSSGGNTIYF.

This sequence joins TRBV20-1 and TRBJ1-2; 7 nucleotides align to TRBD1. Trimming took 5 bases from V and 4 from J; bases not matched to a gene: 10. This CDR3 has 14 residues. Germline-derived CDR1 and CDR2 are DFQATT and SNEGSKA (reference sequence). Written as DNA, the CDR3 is TGCAGTGCTTCGACAGGGATAGGGCTCTATGGCTACACCTTC. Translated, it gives CSASTGIGLYGYTF.